The T cell receptor (beta chain) described here comes from a study of Ad26.COV2.S vaccination and SARS-CoV-2 variants. The study's findings and limits: Vaccinated and placebo-treated recipients had similar non-spike TCR breadth.

Assay: immunoSEQ multiplex PCR; the TCRdb copy retains only in-frame clones and omits some. The table includes 350,000 to 450,000 clones, 70% to 90% detected once. Of note for this clone: Antigen specificity is unknown.

Sample treatment: some 20 received Ad26.COV2.S at low or high dose, single or two shots; about 5 received placebo; per-sample allocation not given. At day 63 after the first vaccine or placebo injection, samples were drawn. This Boston cohort included adults aged 18-55 years. Its platform was an Ad26 vector, and its expressed antigen was Wuhan-strain SARS-CoV-2 spike. The TCR originated in a person between 18 and 65 years old who received the Ad26.COV2.S COVID-19 vaccine or a placebo. The input for sequencing was peripheral blood, taken in a trial of Ad26.COV2.S vaccine versus placebo.

CDR3 in amino acids: CASSLGGANTEAFF. The CDR3 nucleotides are TGTGCCAGCAGCTTAGGAGGTGCGAACACTGAAGCTTTCTTT. The chain has TRBV7-9 and TRBJ1-1, with D unresolved. CDR1 SEHNR and CDR2 FQNEAQ come from the germline V gene (reference sequence). This CDR3 has 14 residues. The V and J ends lost 1 base and 1 base respectively, with 7 bases between them.